This is a list of T cell receptor beta chains from one sample in a study of blood T cells in healthy people across ages. TCRdb used MiXCR to reprocess the 5' RACE reads, holding one entry per CDR3 protein. Here the sample spans about 800,000 distinct CDR3 sequences, 25% being singletons. These records were also assigned to another study, of T cells of mothers and their children.

Sequencing input: blood. The receptor source for this set is a boy between 10 and 17 years old in good health. Both conserved end residues are part of each CDR3. The D gene is left open where the match is weak. Not all rows give a size; the values are once, few, many and, for expanded clones, a class.

size,J,V,D,DNA,CDR3
few,TRBJ2-3,TRBV18,NA,TGTGCCAGCTCACCACTGCAAACGCAGTATTTT,CASSPLQTQYF
many,TRBJ2-7,TRBV6-5,NA,TGTGCCAGCAGCTCGACAAAGGGATCAACCTACGAGCAGTACTTC,CASSSTKGSTYEQYF
few,TRBJ2-7,TRBV6-6,NA,TGTGCCAGCAGTTACCGAGGGGTTAGTAGCGAGCAGTACTTC,CASSYRGVSSEQYF
few,TRBJ2-3,TRBV10-3,TRBD2,TGTGCCATCAGTGAATCTAGCGGGACTGCAGATACGCAGTATTTT,CAISESSGTADTQYF
few,TRBJ2-1,TRBV6-1,TRBD2,TGTGCCAGCAGGGGACTAGCATCCTACAATGAGCAGTTCTTC,CASRGLASYNEQFF
NA,TRBJ2-1,TRBV27,NA,TGTGCCAGCAGTTTATATCCCCAAGGGACCGCTAAAGAGACCCAGTATTTC,CASSLYPQGTAKETQYF
few,TRBJ2-5,TRBV7-2,NA,TGTGCCAGCAGCCTTGGGGAGGGGGGCCTTCTGGGGACCCAGTACTTC,CASSLGEGGLLGTQYF
few,TRBJ1-5,TRBV6-6,TRBD1,TGTGCCAGCAGTAGACAGGGGTGGGGCAATCAGCCCCAGCATTTT,CASSRQGWGNQPQHF
once,TRBJ2-7,TRBV20-1,NA,TGCAGTGCTACGGGGGCCGGATCCTCCTACGAGCAGTACTTC,CSATGAGSSYEQYF
NA,TRBJ1-4,TRBV7-9,NA,TGTGCCAGCAGCCCCTCCGGGCGGCAGATCAATGAAAAACTGTTTTTT,CASSPSGRQINEKLFF
NA,TRBJ2-3,TRBV7-9,NA,TGTGCCAGCAGCTCGGGCCTGAGGACAGATACGCAGTATTTT,CASSSGLRTDTQYF
NA,TRBJ2-7,TRBV27,NA,TGTGCCAGCAGTACCTATCAGGGGATCTACGAGCAGTACTTC,CASSTYQGIYEQYF
NA,TRBJ2-1,TRBV27,NA,TGTGCCAGCAGTTCTCCGCCCTACACAGGGATCAACTACAATGAGCAGTTCTTC,CASSSPPYTGINYNEQFF
NA,TRBJ2-5,TRBV20-1,TRBD2,TGCAGTGCTAGCCTAGCGGGGGGGGTCCAAGAGACCCAGTACTTC,CSASLAGGVQETQYF
NA,TRBJ2-5,TRBV6-2/TRBV6-3,TRBD2,TGTGCCAGCAGTGACGAACGGGGGGAAGAGACCCAGTACTTC,CASSDERGEETQYF
NA,TRBJ1-3,TRBV12-3/TRBV12-4,NA,TGTGCCAGCAGTTTGCCCCCGTTGGGCACCATATATTTT,CASSLPPLGTIYF
NA,TRBJ1-1,TRBV7-9,NA,TGTGCCAGTCTAGACAGGACGAACACTGAAGCTTTCTTT,CASLDRTNTEAFF
NA,TRBJ2-7,TRBV28,TRBD1,TGTGCCAGCACCAGGACAGGGGGAGGCGAGCAGTACTTC,CASTRTGGGEQYF
few,TRBJ1-1,TRBV29-1,NA,TGCAGCGTTGCGAGGGCCGCTGAAGCTTTCTTT,CSVARAAEAFF
NA,TRBJ1-5,TRBV21-1,NA,TGTGCCAGCAGCAAAGAGGTTGTAAGGGTAGTTTGTCAGCCCCAGCATTTT,CASSKEVVRVVCQPQHF
few,TRBJ1-2,TRBV7-9,NA,TGTGCCAGCAGGTACGACCTGTATGGCTACACCTTC,CASRYDLYGYTF
few,TRBJ2-7,TRBV4-3,TRBD1,TGCGCCAGCAGCCAACTCCGGGACAGTTCCTACGAGCAGTACTTC,CASSQLRDSSYEQYF
few,TRBJ1-4,TRBV7-2,NA,TGTGCCAGCAGCTTACTTAGGGGCGAAAAACTGTTTTTT,CASSLLRGEKLFF
few,TRBJ1-3,TRBV7-9,TRBD1,TGTGCCAGCAGCTCCCCAGGACAGGCCGAACTCGGGAACACCATATATTTT,CASSSPGQAELGNTIYF
NA,TRBJ1-2,TRBV28,NA,TGTGCCAGCAGTCGGCTATCCACCCTCATTTTCTATGGCTACACCTTC,CASSRLSTLIFYGYTF
NA,TRBJ2-5,TRBV28,TRBD2,TGTGCCTGCAGACGCCGACTAGCCTCCTTTGAGACCCAGTACTTC,CACRRRLASFETQYF
NA,TRBJ2-5,TRBV20-1,NA,TGCAGTGCGGAGGTGGAGAGGGGGACCCAGTACTTC,CSAEVERGTQYF
NA,TRBJ2-7,TRBV7-9,NA,TGTGCCAGCAGCTTACACCAGGGGACCTACGAGCAGTACTTC,CASSLHQGTYEQYF
few,TRBJ1-2,TRBV7-9,TRBD1,TGTGCCAGCAGCGTTGGGACAGGCGAATTCTATGGCTACACCTTC,CASSVGTGEFYGYTF
NA,TRBJ2-3,TRBV6-5,NA,TGTGCCAGCGGGTTTTTGGCAGATACGCAGTATTTT,CASGFLADTQYF
NA,TRBJ2-5,TRBV11-2,NA,TGTGCCAGCAGCCCCCGGGGAAGTACAATTTCGGTGGAAGAGACCCAGTACTTC,CASSPRGSTISVEETQYF
few,TRBJ2-6,TRBV10-3,NA,TGTGCCATCAGTGAGTGGTTCCGGGACAACCTCTCTGGGGCCAACGTCCTGACTTTC,CAISEWFRDNLSGANVLTF
few,TRBJ1-4,TRBV27,NA,TGTGCCAGCAGGGGGGTGACAGGATATGAAAAACTGTTTTTT,CASRGVTGYEKLFF
NA,TRBJ1-3,TRBV12-3/TRBV12-4,NA,TGTGCCAGCAGTTACTTAAACACCATATATTTT,CASSYLNTIYF
NA,TRBJ2-5,TRBV4-3,NA,TGCGCCAGCAGCCAAGGATCCTACCGAGGGACCCAGTACTTC,CASSQGSYRGTQYF
NA,TRBJ2-5,TRBV7-2,NA,TGTGCCAGCAGGCCCCCGGGACGGAGTCAAGAGACCCAGTACTTC,CASRPPGRSQETQYF
NA,TRBJ2-7,TRBV7-6,NA,TGTGCCAGCGTCCCGGAAGGGGCCGGAGAATACGAGCAGTACTTC,CASVPEGAGEYEQYF
few,TRBJ1-1,TRBV15,NA,TGTGCCACCAGCAGAGGAAACACTGAAGCTTTCTTT,CATSRGNTEAFF
few,TRBJ1-5,TRBV6-5,NA,TGTGCCAGCAGTTACTCCCGGGACCTGTATCAGCCCCAGCATTTT,CASSYSRDLYQPQHF
NA,TRBJ1-5,TRBV29-1,NA,TGCAGCGTGGTACAGGAGGCCGATCAGCCCCAGCATTTT,CSVVQEADQPQHF
NA,TRBJ1-1,TRBV5-1,NA,TGCGCCAGCAGCTTGGGTCCCACGACCAACACTGAAGCTTTCTTT,CASSLGPTTNTEAFF
NA,TRBJ2-5,TRBV15,TRBD2,TGTGCCACCAGCTCACGGGCTAGCGGTAACCAAGAGACCCAGTACTTC,CATSSRASGNQETQYF
NA,TRBJ2-7,TRBV29-1,TRBD1,TGCAGCGCCGGAAAAGGGGGCCACGAGCAGTACTTC,CSAGKGGHEQYF
few,TRBJ1-2,TRBV5-1,NA,TGCGCCAGCCGAGGTGGGGGTGGCTACACCTTC,CASRGGGGYTF
few,TRBJ1-5,TRBV28,NA,TGTGCCAGCAGTTTTGAGTTTCAGGGCAATCAGCCCCAGCATTTT,CASSFEFQGNQPQHF
few,TRBJ1-3,TRBV28,NA,TGTGCCAGCATACAGAGCTCTGGAAACACCATATATTTT,CASIQSSGNTIYF
NA,TRBJ1-4,TRBV20-1,NA,TGCAGTGCTAGGTCCGGAGATGAAAAACTGTTTTTT,CSARSGDEKLFF
NA,TRBJ2-7,TRBV7-6,NA,TGTGCCAGCAGCTGGGACGTCCCGGGGGAGCAGTACTTC,CASSWDVPGEQYF
NA,TRBJ1-1,TRBV29-1,TRBD1,TGCAGCGTGACCGGGACAGTTATGAACACTGAAGCTTTCTTT,CSVTGTVMNTEAFF
NA,TRBJ2-7,TRBV2,NA,TGTGCCAGCAGTGGGACGTTTGCCTACGAGCAGTACTTC,CASSGTFAYEQYF
NA,TRBJ2-1,TRBV15,TRBD2,TGTGCCACCAGCAGAGATAAGGGAGCGGGATGGCTCTACAATGAGCAGTTCTTC,CATSRDKGAGWLYNEQFF
many,TRBJ2-1,TRBV5-1,NA,TGCGCCAGCAGTCCGGCTAGGGGATACAATGAGCAGTTCTTC,CASSPARGYNEQFF
few,TRBJ2-2,TRBV28,NA,TGTGCCAGCAGCTATTTCAAGAACACCGGGGAGCTGTTTTTT,CASSYFKNTGELFF
NA,TRBJ2-7,TRBV4-3,TRBD1,TGCGCCAGCAGCCAAGATTCGGTGACAGGGGATGGGGCCTCCTACGAGCAGTACTTC,CASSQDSVTGDGASYEQYF
NA,TRBJ2-7,TRBV29-1,TRBD1,TGCAGCGTGGCAGGGACAGGGCTGTACGAGCAGTACTTC,CSVAGTGLYEQYF
few,TRBJ2-1,TRBV29-1,NA,TGCAGCGCTGTCCCGGTCACCTACAATGAGCAGTTCTTC,CSAVPVTYNEQFF